This TCR beta chain was found in a study of cytomegalovirus exposure and HLA in healthy donors. Remarks on this clone: What it recognizes is unknown.

General study points: Usually a TCR sequence was rare, but some public TCRs were found in many donors. Clusters of TCRs from the first cohort tended to co-occur in the 90 to 150 validation repertoires (as a later analysis found). In vitro data verified a few CMV-associated chains as specific for CMV antigens. Some TCR beta chains (more than 150 of them) were listed as cytomegalovirus-associated.

Sequencing used immunoSEQ multiplex PCR; TCRdb keeps in-frame clones, though not all of them. The table lists 220,000 or so clones, less than 85% of them singletons. There are 16 residues in the CDR3. The germline gives CDR1 SGHNT, CDR2 YENEEA. Trimming took off 5 bases at V and 3 bases at J, with 17 bases between the two ends. V and J are TRBV11-3 and TRBJ2-1; no definite D call. Input material: PBMCs. The receptor comes from a woman under 30 in good health and CMV-seronegative. The DNA for the CDR3 is TGTGCCAGCAGCCCAGGTTCCAGCAATTACTACAATGAGCAGTTCTTC. Protein product: CASSPGSSNYYNEQFF.